This T cell receptor beta chain originates from a study of T-cell memory formation after mild COVID-19. Study outcomes and limitations: Mainly CM and EM harbored the contracting CD4+ clones; mainly EMRA harbored the CD8+ ones.

Each CDR3 protein gets one entry after TCRdb re-called the 5' RACE reads with MiXCR. The profile shows hundreds of thousands of distinct CDR3 sequences, around 20% of them singletons. Of note for this clonotype: Its antigen is unknown.

The V end was cut by 4 bases, the J end by 9 bases, with 19 bases between. CDR1 and CDR2 from the germline V gene are SQVTM and ANQGSEA. This CDR3 is 14 amino acids long. Sequencing input: PBMCs or a T cell subset sorted from them (not recorded which). This TCR came from an adult woman who had mild COVID-19 (a few samples of this study predate the infection). Cell type and time point are not known. This chain connects TRBV29-1 to TRBJ1-5; no firm D call. The CDR3 loop reads CSVGGSGPLGPQHF. CDR3 coding DNA: TGCAGCGTTGGGGGTTCCGGGCCCCTAGGGCCCCAGCATTTT.